This section outlines one TCR beta chain sequence together with its context. Which antigen it targets is not known. No quality values exist for individual bases; no much larger clone is one base distant. The data were obtained in a study of a mutant IDH1 vaccine in newly diagnosed glioma (dated by TCRdb to about 2021). Study-level background: In the chemotherapy-containing groups, vaccination started alongside temozolomide cycles, whereas in patients who had radiotherapy alone it started 4-6 weeks after radiotherapy. For exploratory analyses, around 26 treated patients had longitudinal TCRB deep sequencing done wherever samples were available. Of the roughly 30 treated patients, about 62% were male and approximately 40% were female, and a mean age of around 40 years was recorded. Before enrollment, most patients had been given radiochemotherapy with temozolomide as standard therapy, while the rest had received either radiotherapy alone or temozolomide alone. Six visits were used for peripheral blood collection: V03 (baseline), V05, V07, V10, V12 and V13. Visit V12 was the week-35 safety follow-up and visit V13 was the week-47 end of study.

Trimming costs V 0 bases and J 0 bases, and their ends lie 18 bases apart. Taken from cysteine to phenylalanine, the CDR3 has 19 residues. Only CDR3 DNA remains: 57 bases, in frame from the first base. Taken from the germline V gene, the CDR1 and CDR2 loops are MGHRA and YSYEKL. Results the study describes overall, beyond this receptor: Availability determined which PBMC samples were chosen for TCRB deep sequencing. Vaccine-induced immune responses across multiple MHC alleles were detected in 80% to 95% of patients. According to the authors, sample limitations meant that analyses of patient blood samples could not be reproduced. No apparent relationship was observed between pseudoprogression and alterations in the top peripheral T cell clonotypes detected by TCRB sequencing.

Library method: the immunoSEQ multiplex PCR assay. Rearranged TCR beta chain sequences were amplified with the hsTCRB Kit following the manufacturer's protocol. Sequencing of TCRB libraries was carried out on an Illumina MiSeq. In the paper's pipeline: The kit vendor's proprietary platform handled demultiplexing, trimming and gene mapping. TCRdb took this table from immuneACCESS and kept in-frame rearrangements with V and J called. Such tables lack part of the clones; where checked against another copy, unresolved V genes explain under half of the gap, and the rest is unexplained. The V and J calls and clone size are taken from that table; D and trimming were inferred from the DNA. This sample comprises about 50,000 clones, 70% to 85% of them detected only once. About 4% of the sample is held by the ten biggest clonotypes. This specimen's time point label, per the study, means: week 47, end of study. Each vaccine dose was 300 ug of a 20-mer mutant IDH1 peptide in Montanide, given subcutaneously with topical imiquimod. Eight vaccinations were administered to patients in weeks 1, 3, 5, 7, 11, 15, 19 and 23, corresponding to visits V03 through V10. Newly diagnosed WHO grade 3 or 4 IDH1-mutant astrocytomas showing loss of nuclear ATRX were present in the donors. The samples were drawn from NOA16, a multicentre, single-arm, open-label phase I trial in Germany that tested a mutant IDH1 peptide vaccine in humans for the first time. Genomic DNA for TCRB sequencing was extracted from EDTA blood using the DNeasy Blood and Tissue Kit.

Sequencing was performed on PBMCs, taken from a glioma patient whose treatment included an IDH1 peptide vaccine. This sequence uses TRBV4-1 and TRBJ2-4; the best D guess is TRBD2, with 7 bases matching. The receptor was derived from a woman in her twenties or thirties with glioma. Some clones in this sample may be carry-over from other donors' samples. The DNA sequence is as follows: TGCGCCAGCAGCCAAGATTCGCCTGGGGGGGCCATAGCCAAAAACATTCAGTACTTC. It is translated as CASSQDSPGGAIAKNIQYF.